The 14 T cell receptor beta chains in this list originate from one sample, sequenced in a study of cytomegalovirus exposure and HLA in healthy donors. Primers: 60 Vbeta forward and 13 Jbeta reverse. Profiled with immunoSEQ multiplex PCR; TCRdb holds only in-frame clones, not every one. The sample lists under 50,000 clones; 75% to 90% were seen once. The sequenced material came from PBMCs. Every receptor here comes from a woman aged 40-49 years in good health and CMV-seropositive.

This rearrangement joins TRBV4-1 to TRBJ2-7, with TRBD1 identical over 7 bases. Germline lookup yields CDR1 MGHRA and CDR2 YSYEKL. J was trimmed by 2 bases and V by 6 bases; bases with no gene match: 7. The CDR3 covers 14 residues. The CDR3 region is CASSLDRVTYEQYF. CDR3 sequence (DNA): TGCGCCAGCAGTCTCGACAGGGTGACCTACGAGCAGTACTTC.

J is TRBJ1-2 and V is TRBV15; the match to TRBD1 covers 8 bases. V lost 5 bases, J lost 7 bases, and 9 bases stayed unmatched. The CDR3 runs 14 residues. Germline V gene data show CDR1 as LNHNV and CDR2 as YYDKDF (reference sequence). CDR3 in amino acids: CATSPGQGLAGYTF. The CDR3 DNA reads TGTGCCACCAGCCCCGGACAGGGTCTAGCTGGCTACACCTTC.

The CDR3 DNA reads as TGTGCCAGCTCGCAAACTAGCGGGTCCTACGAGCAGTACTTC. Translation gives CASSQTSGSYEQYF. The genes are TRBV18 and TRBJ2-7, with 9 bases identical to TRBD2. The germline CDR1 and CDR2 sequences are KGHSH and LQKENI. The CDR3 has 14 residues. Trimming cost V 6 bases and J 1 base; bases outside gene matches: 4.

This clone has more than one count but fewer than ten. This sequence joins TRBV15 and TRBJ2-2; TRBD2 agrees at 7 bases. The germline gives CDR1 LNHNV, CDR2 YYDKDF (reference sequence). Trimming at V came to 0 bases and at J to 7 bases, leaving 8 bases not matched to a gene. The CDR3 consists of 16 residues. The CDR3 is CATSREGGAGIGELFF. The CDR3, as DNA: TGTGCCACCAGCAGAGAGGGAGGAGCGGGAATCGGGGAGCTGTTTTTT. The variable domain in full, completed from reference TRBV15 and TRBJ2-2, reads DAMVIQNPRYQVTQFGKPVTLSCSQTLNHNVMYWYQQKSSQAPKLLFHYYDKDFNNEADTPDNFQSRRPNTSFCFLDIRSPGLGDTAMYLCATSREGGAGIGELFFGEGSRLTVL.

The rearrangement uses TRBV6-8 and TRBJ2-4; TRBD2 is a possible D gene (7 bases). Germline loops: CDR1 MNHGY, CDR2 SAAAGT. V was clipped by 2 bases and J by 0 bases, with 17 bases between them. The CDR3 contains 18 residues. The CDR3 spells CASSYGWGGLQAKNIQYF. CDR3 coding DNA: TGTGCCAGCAGTTACGGGTGGGGGGGGCTTCAAGCCAAAAACATTCAGTACTTC.

J is TRBJ2-7 and V is TRBV27; 9 bases line up with TRBD1. CDR3 length equals 14 residues. Germline-derived CDR1 and CDR2 are MNHEY and SMNVEV (reference sequence). With 8 bases clipped from V and 2 bases from J, the junction kept 7 bases outside the gene matches. The CDR3 DNA reads TGTGCCAGCTGCGGACAGGGGTCGGCCTACGAGCAGTACTTC. Translated, it gives CASCGQGSAYEQYF.

This chain links TRBV6-5 with TRBJ1-5; D is possibly TRBD1 (5 bases). CDR1 is MNHEY, CDR2 SVGAGI, per germline. The CDR3 totals 15 residues. V was trimmed by 6 bases and J by 8 bases, leaving 20 bases between them. The CDR3 sequence: CASSDGGGRGEPQHF. The DNA of the CDR3 is TGTGCCAGCAGCGACGGAGGCGGGAGGGGAGAGCCCCAGCATTTT.

The chain recombines TRBV19 with TRBJ1-6; 7 nucleotides match TRBD1. There are 13 residues in the CDR3. Germline CDR1 LNHDA, CDR2 SQIVND (reference sequence). J was trimmed by 10 bases and V by 9 bases; bases with no gene match: 9. CDR3 nucleotide sequence: TGTGCCAGCAAGGGACAGTACTACTCACCCCTCCACTTT. Its translation: CASKGQYYSPLHF. The full variable domain, its missing parts supplied by reference TRBV19 and TRBJ1-6, is DGGITQSPKYLFRKEGQNVTLSCEQNLNHDAMYWYRQDPGQGLRLIYYSQIVNDFQKGDIAEGYSVSREKKESFPLTVTSAQKNPTAFYLCASKGQYYSPLHFGNGTRLTVT.

The table lists this clone with a few counts. The chain has TRBV5-8 and TRBJ1-5; D is unresolved. The CDR3 has 14 amino acids. Germline assignment: CDR1 SGHTS and CDR2 YDEGEE. With 4 bases removed from V and 3 bases from J, the gap between germline ends came to 11 bases. For the CDR3, the DNA is TGTGCCAGCAGCCTCGCGGCGACCAATCAGCCCCAGCATTTT. This encodes CASSLAATNQPQHF. The full variable domain, its missing parts supplied by reference TRBV5-8 and TRBJ1-5, is EAGVTQSPTHLIKTRGQQATLRCSPISGHTSVYWYQQALGLGLQFLLWYDEGEERNRGNFPPRFSGRQFPNYSSELNVNALELEDSALYLCASSLAATNQPQHFGDGTRLSIL.

V and J are TRBV7-9 and TRBJ2-5; 7 nucleotides align to TRBD1. The J call may be mistaken, given a closer DNA end match to TRBJ2-7. This CDR3 has 15 residues. The germline V gene has CDR1 SEHNR and CDR2 FQNEAQ (reference sequence). The CDR3 DNA follows: TGTGCCAGCAGCTTAGTGTCAGGGGGCTCCTACGAGCAGTACTTC. Translation gives CASSLVSGGSYEQYF.

The rearrangement joins TRBV6-6 to TRBJ1-5; a possible D gene is TRBD1 (5 bases). Germline assignment: CDR1 MNHNY and CDR2 SVGAGI (reference sequence). Between the trimmed V and J ends, which lost 2 bases and 4 bases, there was a span of 15 bases. This CDR3 spans 16 amino acids. This CDR3 reads CASSYDSGFGNQPQHF. In DNA, the CDR3 is TGTGCCAGCAGTTACGATTCAGGGTTTGGAAATCAGCCCCAGCATTTT.

The V gene is TRBV19, the J gene TRBJ2-3, with 12 bases identical to TRBD2. Germline CDR1 and CDR2: LNHDA and SQIVND (reference sequence). This CDR3 region has 18 residues. Germline trimming cut 5 bases from V and 0 bases from J; bases unmatched to any gene: 9. As DNA, the CDR3 is TGTGCCAGTAGTCCCGGACTAGCGGGGACGCCTAGCACAGATACGCAGTATTTT. Protein product: CASSPGLAGTPSTDTQYF.

The chain has TRBV10-3 and TRBJ2-1; 7 nucleotides line up with TRBD2. The J segment lost 8 bases and the V segment lost 0 bases, leaving 10 bases of the junction unmatched. The CDR3 loop spans 16 amino acids. Germline CDR1 is ENHRY and CDR2 is SYGVKD. The chain's CDR3 is CAISESRTRLAHEQFF. The CDR3 region has the DNA TGTGCCATCAGTGAGTCGAGGACTAGACTGGCCCATGAGCAGTTCTTC.

J is TRBJ2-5 and V is TRBV6-5; possible D gene TRBD2, 6 bases. The V gene's germline CDR1 is MNHEY and CDR2 SVGAGI. Trimming removed 7 bases at V and 4 bases at J, with 16 bases between. The CDR3 loop spans 14 amino acids. CDR3 sequence reads: CASNRPGDSETQYF. DNA for the CDR3: TGTGCCAGCAACCGCCCGGGAGACTCAGAGACCCAGTACTTC.